These T cell receptor beta chains were read from a single sample in a study of T cell responses to AZD1222 COVID-19 vaccine. The assay was immunoSEQ multiplex PCR, and TCRdb's table has in-frame clones only and misses some. The repertoire includes about 90,000 clones, around nine tenths of them detected once, and 4% to 6% sits in the top ten. The sample here was peripheral blood, taken on day 0 of MenACWY control vaccination. Receptors were obtained from an adult in good health. Both conserved end residues are part of each CDR3. D genes are given only for firm matches.

TRBV7-2	NA	TRBJ1-5	CASSLGGSGQPQHF	TGTGCCAGCAGCTTAGGAGGTTCCGGACAGCCCCAGCATTTT
TRBV24-1	TRBD2	TRBJ2-1	CATSDPTSVDSYNEQFF	TGTGCCACCAGTGACCCCACTAGCGTTGACTCCTACAATGAGCAGTTCTTC
TRBV28	NA	TRBJ1-1	CASSLSPHTGRGTEAFF	TGTGCCAGCAGTTTATCCCCACATACAGGGCGGGGGACTGAAGCTTTCTTT
TRBV18	NA	TRBJ1-2	CASSQGTDANYGYTF	TGTGCCAGCTCACAAGGGACGGATGCTAACTATGGCTACACCTTC
TRBV10-1	NA	TRBJ2-1	CASSESRLAGEQFF	TGCGCCAGCAGTGAGTCGCGGCTAGCTGGCGAGCAGTTCTTC
TRBV19	NA	TRBJ2-5	CASSFRAGPRQETQYF	TGTGCCAGTAGTTTCCGAGCAGGCCCGCGGCAAGAGACCCAGTACTTC
TRBV7-8	NA	TRBJ2-7	CASSLGPRSYEQYF	TGTGCCAGCAGCTTAGGGCCCCGCTCCTACGAGCAGTACTTC
TRBV19	TRBD1	TRBJ1-5	CASRDRGQSNQPQHF	TGTGCCAGTAGGGACAGGGGGCAAAGCAATCAGCCCCAGCATTTT
TRBV5-1	TRBD1	TRBJ1-2	CASSLGGTGWGTNYGYTF	TGCGCCAGCAGCTTGGGCGGGACAGGTTGGGGTACTAACTATGGCTACACCTTC
TRBV19	NA	TRBJ2-7	CASSSQPGGPYEQYF	TGTGCCAGTAGTTCTCAGCCGGGGGGCCCCTACGAGCAGTACTTC